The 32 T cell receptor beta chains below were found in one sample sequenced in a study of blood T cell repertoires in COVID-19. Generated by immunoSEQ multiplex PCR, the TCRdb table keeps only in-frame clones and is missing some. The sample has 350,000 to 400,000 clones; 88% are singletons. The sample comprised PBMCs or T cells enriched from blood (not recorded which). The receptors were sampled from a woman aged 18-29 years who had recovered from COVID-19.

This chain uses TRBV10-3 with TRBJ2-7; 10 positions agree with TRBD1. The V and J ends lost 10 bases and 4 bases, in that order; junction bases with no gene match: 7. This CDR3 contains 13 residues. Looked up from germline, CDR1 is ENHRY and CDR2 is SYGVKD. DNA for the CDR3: TGTGCCACCACGACAGGGGGCTCATACGAGCAGTACTTC. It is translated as CATTTGGSYEQYF.

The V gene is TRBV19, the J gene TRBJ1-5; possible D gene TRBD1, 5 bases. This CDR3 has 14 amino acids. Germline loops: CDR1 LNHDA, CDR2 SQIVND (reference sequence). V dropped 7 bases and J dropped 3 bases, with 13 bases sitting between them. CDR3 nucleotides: TGTGCCAGTACCGCGGGACTGATCAATCAGCCCCAGCATTTT. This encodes CASTAGLINQPQHF.

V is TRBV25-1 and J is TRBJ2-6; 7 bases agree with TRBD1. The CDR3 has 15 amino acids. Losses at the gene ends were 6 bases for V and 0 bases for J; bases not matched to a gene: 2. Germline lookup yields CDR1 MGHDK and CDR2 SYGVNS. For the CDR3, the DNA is TGTGCCAGCAGCAGGGGGTACTCTGGGGCCAACGTCCTGACTTTC. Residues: CASSRGYSGANVLTF.

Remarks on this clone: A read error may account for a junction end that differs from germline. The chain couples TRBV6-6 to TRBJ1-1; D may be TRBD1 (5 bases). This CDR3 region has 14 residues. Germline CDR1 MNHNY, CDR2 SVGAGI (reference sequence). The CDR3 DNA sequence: TGTGCCAGCAGATACTTCACCCCGGGGGCTGAAGCTTTCTTT. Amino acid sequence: CASRYFTPGAEAFF.

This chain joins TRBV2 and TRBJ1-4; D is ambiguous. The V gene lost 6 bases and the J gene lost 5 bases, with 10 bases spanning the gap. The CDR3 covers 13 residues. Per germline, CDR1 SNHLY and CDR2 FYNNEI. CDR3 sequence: CASSPGPNEKLFF. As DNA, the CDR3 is TGTGCCAGCAGCCCAGGTCCCAATGAAAAACTGTTTTTT.

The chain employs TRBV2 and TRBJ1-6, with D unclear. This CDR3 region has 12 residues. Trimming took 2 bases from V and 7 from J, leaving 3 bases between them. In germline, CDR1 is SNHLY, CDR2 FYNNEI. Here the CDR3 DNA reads TGTGCCAGCAGTGAACAGAATTCACCCCTCCACTTT. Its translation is CASSEQNSPLHF.

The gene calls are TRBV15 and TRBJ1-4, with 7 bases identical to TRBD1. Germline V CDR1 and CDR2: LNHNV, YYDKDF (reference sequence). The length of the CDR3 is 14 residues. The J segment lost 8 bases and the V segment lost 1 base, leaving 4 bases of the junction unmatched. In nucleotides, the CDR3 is TGTGCCACCAGCAGAGGACAGGGTTGGGAAAAACTGTTTTTT. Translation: CATSRGQGWEKLFF. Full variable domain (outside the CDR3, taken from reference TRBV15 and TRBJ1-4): DAMVIQNPRYQVTQFGKPVTLSCSQTLNHNVMYWYQQKSSQAPKLLFHYYDKDFNNEADTPDNFQSRRPNTSFCFLDIRSPGLGDTAMYLCATSRGQGWEKLFFGSGTQLSVL.

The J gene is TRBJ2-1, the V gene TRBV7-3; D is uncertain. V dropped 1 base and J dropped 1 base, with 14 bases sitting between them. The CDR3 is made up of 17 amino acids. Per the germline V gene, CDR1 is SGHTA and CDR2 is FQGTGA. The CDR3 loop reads CASSLIGGYDSYNEQFF. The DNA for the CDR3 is TGTGCCAGCAGCTTAATAGGCGGATACGATTCCTACAATGAGCAGTTCTTC.

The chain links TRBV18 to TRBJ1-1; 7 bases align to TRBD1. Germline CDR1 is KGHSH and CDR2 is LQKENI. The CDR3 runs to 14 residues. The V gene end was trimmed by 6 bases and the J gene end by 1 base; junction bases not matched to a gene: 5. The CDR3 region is CASSPGTANTEAFF. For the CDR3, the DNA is TGTGCCAGCTCTCCCGGGACAGCGAACACTGAAGCTTTCTTT.

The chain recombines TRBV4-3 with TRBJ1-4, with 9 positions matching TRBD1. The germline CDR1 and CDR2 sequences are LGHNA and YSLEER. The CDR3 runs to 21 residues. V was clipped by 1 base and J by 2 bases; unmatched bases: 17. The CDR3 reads CASSQGSGTGYPRGTNEKLFF. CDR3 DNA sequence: TGCGCCAGCAGCCAAGGATCCGGGACAGGGTATCCCAGGGGGACTAATGAAAAACTGTTTTTT.

CDR3 sequence (DNA): TGTGCCAGCAGTCGGGAACAGGGGAACACTGAAGCTTTCTTT. It specifies CASSREQGNTEAFF. V gene TRBV28 combines with J gene TRBJ1-1; possibly TRBD1 for D (6 bases). Trimming shortened V by 5 bases and J by 1 base, and 11 bases separated the two germline ends. CDR1 is MDHEN and CDR2 is SYDVKM in the germline V gene. This CDR3 has 14 amino acids.

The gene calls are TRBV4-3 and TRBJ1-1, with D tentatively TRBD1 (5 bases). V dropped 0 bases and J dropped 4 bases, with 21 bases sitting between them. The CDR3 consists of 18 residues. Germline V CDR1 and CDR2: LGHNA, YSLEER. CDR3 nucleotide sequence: TGCGCCAGCAGCCAAGAAAGGCAGCTAGGGGATGACGGCACTGAAGCTTTCTTT. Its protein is CASSQERQLGDDGTEAFF.

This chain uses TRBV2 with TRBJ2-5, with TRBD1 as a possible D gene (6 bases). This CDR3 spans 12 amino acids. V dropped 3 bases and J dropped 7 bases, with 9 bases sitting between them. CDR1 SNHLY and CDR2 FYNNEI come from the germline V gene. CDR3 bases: TGTGCCAGCAGTGAGACAGGCGGGACCCAGTACTTC. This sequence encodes CASSETGGTQYF.

The CDR3 DNA is TGTGCCAGCAGCAAAAGCGGGGGCGGGGACACGCAGTATTTT. Translation gives CASSKSGGGDTQYF. V usage is TRBV7-2 and J usage is TRBJ2-3; 8 bases fit TRBD2. CDR3 length: 14 amino acids. Germline CDR1 reads SGHTA; CDR2 reads FQGNSA. With V trimmed by 5 bases and J by 9 bases, 10 bases remained unmatched.

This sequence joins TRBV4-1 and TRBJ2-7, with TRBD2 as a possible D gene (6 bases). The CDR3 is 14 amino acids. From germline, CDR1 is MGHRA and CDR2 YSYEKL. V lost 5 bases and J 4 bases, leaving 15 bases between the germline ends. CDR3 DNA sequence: TGCGCCAGCAGCGAGCCCGGGACTCAATACGAGCAGTACTTC. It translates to CASSEPGTQYEQYF.

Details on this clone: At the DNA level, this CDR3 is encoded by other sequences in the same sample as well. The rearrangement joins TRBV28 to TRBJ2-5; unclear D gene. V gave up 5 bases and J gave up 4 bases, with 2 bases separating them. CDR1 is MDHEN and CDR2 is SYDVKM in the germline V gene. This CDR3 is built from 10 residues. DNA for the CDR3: TGTGCCAGCAGTCGAGAGACCCAGTACTTC. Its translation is CASSRETQYF.

CDR3 loop: CAFTEVRAFYGYTF. The CDR3 nucleotides read TGTGCCTTTACTGAGGTCAGGGCGTTCTATGGCTACACCTTC. The J gene is TRBJ1-2, the V gene TRBV30; perhaps TRBD1 as D (5 bases). This CDR3 is built from 14 residues. V lost 7 bases and J 4 bases, leaving 19 bases between the germline ends. In germline, CDR1 is GTSNPN, CDR2 SVGIG (reference sequence).

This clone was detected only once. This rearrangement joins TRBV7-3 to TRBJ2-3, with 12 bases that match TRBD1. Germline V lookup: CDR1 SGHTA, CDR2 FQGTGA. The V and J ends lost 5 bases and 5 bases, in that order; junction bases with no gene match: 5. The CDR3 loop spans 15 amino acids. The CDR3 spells CASSPGQGAGDTQYF. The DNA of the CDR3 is TGTGCCAGCAGCCCGGGACAGGGGGCGGGAGATACGCAGTATTTT.

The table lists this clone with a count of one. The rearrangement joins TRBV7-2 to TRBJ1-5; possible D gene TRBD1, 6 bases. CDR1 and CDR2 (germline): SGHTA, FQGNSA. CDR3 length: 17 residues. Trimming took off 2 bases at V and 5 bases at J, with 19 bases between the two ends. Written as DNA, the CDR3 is TGTGCCAGCAGCTTATACTCTCTCTCAGGGGCGGATCAGCCCCAGCATTTT. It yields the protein CASSLYSLSGADQPQHF.

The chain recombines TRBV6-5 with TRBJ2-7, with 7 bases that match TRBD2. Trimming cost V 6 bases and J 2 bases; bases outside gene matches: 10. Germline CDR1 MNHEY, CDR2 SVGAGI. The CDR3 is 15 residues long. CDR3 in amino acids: CASRFDRGVAYEQYF. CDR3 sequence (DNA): TGTGCCAGCAGATTCGACCGGGGGGTGGCCTACGAGCAGTACTTC.

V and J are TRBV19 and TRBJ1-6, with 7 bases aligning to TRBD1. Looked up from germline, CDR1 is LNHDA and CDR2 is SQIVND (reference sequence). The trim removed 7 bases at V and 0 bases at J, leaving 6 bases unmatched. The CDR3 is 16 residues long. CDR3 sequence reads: CASTPQGSSYNSPLHF. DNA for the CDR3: TGTGCCAGTACCCCACAGGGGAGCTCCTATAATTCACCCCTCCACTTT.

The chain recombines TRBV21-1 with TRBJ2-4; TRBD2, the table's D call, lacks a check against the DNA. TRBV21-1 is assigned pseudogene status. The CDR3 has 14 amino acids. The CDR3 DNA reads TGTGCCAGCAGCAAAGGGACTAGAATTGGGATTCAGTACTTC. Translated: CASSKGTRIGIQYF.

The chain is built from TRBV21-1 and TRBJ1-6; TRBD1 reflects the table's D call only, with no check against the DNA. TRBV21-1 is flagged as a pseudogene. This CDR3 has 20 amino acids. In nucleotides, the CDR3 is TGTGCCAGCAGCAAAGTGGAGGACAGCGAACAGAGCTCCTATAATTCACCCCTCCACTTT. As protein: CASSKVEDSEQSSYNSPLHF.

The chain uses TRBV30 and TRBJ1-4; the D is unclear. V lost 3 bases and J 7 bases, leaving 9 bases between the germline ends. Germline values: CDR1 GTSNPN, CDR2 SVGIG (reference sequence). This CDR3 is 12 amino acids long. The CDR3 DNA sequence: TGTGCCTGGAGAGCGGGCAGTGAAAAACTGTTTTTT. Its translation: CAWRAGSEKLFF.

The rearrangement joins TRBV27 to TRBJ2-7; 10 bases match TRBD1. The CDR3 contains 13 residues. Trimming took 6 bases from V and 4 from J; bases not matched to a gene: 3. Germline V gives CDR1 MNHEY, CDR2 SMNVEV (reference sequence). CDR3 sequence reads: CASRRGQGYEQYF. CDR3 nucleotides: TGTGCCAGCAGGCGGGGACAGGGGTACGAGCAGTACTTC.

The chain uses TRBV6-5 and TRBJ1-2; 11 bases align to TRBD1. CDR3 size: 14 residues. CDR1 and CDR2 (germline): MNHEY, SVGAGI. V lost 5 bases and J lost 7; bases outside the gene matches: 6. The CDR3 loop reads CASSPGTGGVGYTF. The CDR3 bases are TGTGCCAGCAGTCCCGGGACAGGGGGAGTTGGCTACACCTTC.

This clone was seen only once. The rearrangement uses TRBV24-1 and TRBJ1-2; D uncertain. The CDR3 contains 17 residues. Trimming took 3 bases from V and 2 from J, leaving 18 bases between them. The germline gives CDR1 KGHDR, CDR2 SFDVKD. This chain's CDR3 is CATSDRSNSHPNYGYTF. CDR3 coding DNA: TGTGCCACCAGTGATCGTTCAAACTCCCACCCCAACTATGGCTACACCTTC.

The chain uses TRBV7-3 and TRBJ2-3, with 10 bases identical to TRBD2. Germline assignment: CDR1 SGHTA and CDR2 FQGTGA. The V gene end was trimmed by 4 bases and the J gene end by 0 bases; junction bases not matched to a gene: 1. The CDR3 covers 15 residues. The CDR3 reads CASSWTSGSTDTQYF. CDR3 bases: TGTGCCAGCAGCTGGACTAGCGGAAGCACAGATACGCAGTATTTT.

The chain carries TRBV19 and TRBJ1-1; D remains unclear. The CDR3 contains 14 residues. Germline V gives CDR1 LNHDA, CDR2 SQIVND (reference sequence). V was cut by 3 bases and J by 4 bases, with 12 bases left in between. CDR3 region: CASSIRGLLTEAFF. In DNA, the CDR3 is TGTGCCAGTAGTATCCGAGGCCTCCTCACTGAAGCTTTCTTT.

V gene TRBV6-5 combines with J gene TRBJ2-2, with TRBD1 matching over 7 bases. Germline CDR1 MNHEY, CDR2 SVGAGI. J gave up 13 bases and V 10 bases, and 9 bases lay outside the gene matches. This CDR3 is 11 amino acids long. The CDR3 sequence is CATVTGVGLFF. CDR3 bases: TGTGCCACTGTAACAGGGGTCGGGCTGTTTTTT.

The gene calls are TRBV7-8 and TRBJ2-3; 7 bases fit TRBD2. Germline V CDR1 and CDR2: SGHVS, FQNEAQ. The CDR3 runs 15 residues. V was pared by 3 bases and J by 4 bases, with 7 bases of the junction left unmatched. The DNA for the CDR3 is TGTGCCAGCAGCTTGGGGGGGGGAGTGGCAGATACGCAGTATTTT. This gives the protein CASSLGGGVADTQYF.

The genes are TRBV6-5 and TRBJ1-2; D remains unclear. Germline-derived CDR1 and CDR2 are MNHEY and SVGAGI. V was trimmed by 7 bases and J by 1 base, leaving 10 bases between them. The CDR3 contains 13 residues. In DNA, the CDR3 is TGTGCCAGCACCCCGGGTATTAACTATGGCTACACCTTC. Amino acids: CASTPGINYGYTF.